This TCR beta chain was sequenced during a study of shared clonotypes between healthy human individuals. The overall study: Donors, aged 18 to 49, were a couple of women and a few men.

The naive CD8 subset, CD45RO-negative cells positively selected for CCR7, excluded terminally differentiated effector memory CD45RA+ cells. Original handling: ImmunoSEQ gave junction-only sequences without quality scores, so filtering differed. The method was immunoSEQ multiplex PCR; TCRdb's version includes in-frame clones alone and lacks a portion of them. D and trimming were read from the DNA, whereas the V and J calls and clone size are those reported in that table. Seen here are around 2.1 million clones, about 92% observed once, and the top ten hold over 1.5%. General study points: Naive CD4 clonotypes were shared across several donors at 4% to 5%.

CDR1 is ENHRY and CDR2 is SYGVKD in the germline V gene. The CDR3 runs to 14 residues. Deletions cut 3 bases from V and 0 bases from J, with 9 bases between. As to this clone: Its antigen remains unidentified.

Sample: naive CD8+ T cells from PBMCs. The clonotype was recovered from a man younger than 30 in good health. Some clones in this sample may be carry-over from other donors' samples. The chain links TRBV10-3 to TRBJ2-7; D remains unclear. The CDR3 sequence is CAISDGGRSYEQYF. For the CDR3, the DNA is TGTGCCATCAGTGACGGCGGTCGCTCCTACGAGCAGTACTTC.